Sequencing of this T cell receptor (beta chain) was carried out in a study of long-term antiretroviral therapy in people with HIV. Germline V gives CDR1 SGHRS, CDR2 YFSETQ. This CDR3 spans 14 amino acids. Treatment for all HIV-infected participants took place in the United States. The authors ran the immunoSEQ assay, v3.0, at survey level. Sequencing used immunoSEQ multiplex PCR; TCRdb keeps in-frame clones, though not all of them. Among about 28,000 clones, 80% were seen once, and the ten largest hold 5.5% to 8%. A remark on this clone: The germline gene is not matched at one end of the junction; a read error may be the cause.

The material sequenced was unsorted PBMCs, taken 0.3 years after starting antiretroviral therapy. The chain has TRBV5-1 and TRBJ2-3, with D uncertain. The origin of this receptor is a man between 40 and 49 years old with HIV. The CDR3 region has the DNA TGCGCCAGCAGCTTGGGGGATGGCACACATACGCAGTATTTT. This encodes CASSLGDGTHTQYF.